A selection of T cell receptor beta chains follows, all from one sample in a study of metastatic and nonmetastatic thyroid tumors. Using MiXCR, TCRdb reanalyzed the PCR reads. This table has about 16,000 clones, approximately 23% appearing once. The specimen sequenced was adjacent normal tissue. The receptors were sampled from a female donor with papillary thyroid cancer or a benign thyroid nodule (not recorded which). Some clones in this sample may be carry-over from other donors' samples. Each CDR3 is given with its conserved first and last residue. The D gene is left open where the match is weak. Clone size is shown for a subset of rows, as once, few, many or a class of expanded clone.

d_call cdr3_length j_call v_call clone_size cdr3_nt cdr3_aa
TRBD1 15 TRBJ2-7 TRBV6-2/TRBV6-3 few TGTGCCAGCAGATTCACGACAGGGAGCTCCTACGAGCAGTACTTC CASRFTTGSSYEQYF
. 14 TRBJ1-3 TRBV28 few TGTGCCAGCAGTTGGGCCCCCTCTGGAAACACCATATATTTT CASSWAPSGNTIYF
TRBD2 15 TRBJ2-7 TRBV7-8 . TGTGCCAGCAATCGAGGACTAGCGGCCTCCTACGAGCAGTACTTC CASNRGLAASYEQYF
. 11 TRBJ2-1 TRBV2 few TGTGCCAGCATTGAAGTTAATGATCAGTTCTTC CASIEVNDQFF
. 16 TRBJ2-4 TRBV4-1 many TGCGCCAGCAGCCATCCTCTTGGGCGAGATAACAACATTCAGTACTTC CASSHPLGRDNNIQYF
. 16 TRBJ1-6 TRBV6-1 medium-sized TGTGCCAGCAGGGCCGCCCAGGTCCTAACTAATTCACCCCTCCACTTT CASRAAQVLTNSPLHF
. 11 TRBJ2-7 TRBV19 . TGTGCCAGTAGTATCAATGGCGGATTTATATTC CASSINGGFIF
. 14 TRBJ2-7 TRBV27 . TGTGCCAGCAGTTTAGGCGGGACAGCCTACGAGCAGTACTTC CASSLGGTAYEQYF
TRBD1 15 TRBJ1-2 TRBV10-1 . TGCGCCAGCAGCCCAGGACAGGGGGCAAACTATGGCTACACCTTC CASSPGQGANYGYTF
. 15 TRBJ2-3 TRBV2 . TGTGCCAGCAGCTCTCGGGCTTGGGGCACAGATACGCAGTATTTT CASSSRAWGTDTQYF
. 15 TRBJ2-1 TRBV4-2 many TGTGCCAGCAGCCCAGACGGTGCCAGCGGTGATGAGCAGTTCTTC CASSPDGASGDEQFF
TRBD1 13 TRBJ1-1 TRBV29-1 many TGCAGCGGGGACAGGGAACACAGCACTGAAGCTTTCTTT CSGDREHSTEAFF
. 12 TRBJ2-4 TRBV5-1 . TGCTCCAGCAGCGGTTCCCAAAACATTCAGTACTTC CSSSGSQNIQYF
. 16 TRBJ1-6 TRBV10-2 few TGTGCCAGCTGGGAGGCGGCGGACTCCTATAATTCACCCCTCAACTTT CASWEAADSYNSPLNF
. 12 TRBJ2-7 TRBV12-3/TRBV12-4 medium-sized TGTGCCAGCAGTCCGTCCAGGGGTGGGCAGTACTTC CASSPSRGGQYF
. 12 TRBJ1-3 TRBV9 many TGTGCCAGCAGCTTCAAGACAGGAGCCATATATTTT CASSFKTGAIYF
. 13 TRBJ1-1 TRBV10-3 many TGTGCCATCAGTGATGGGGGGTGGACTGAAGCTTTCTTT CAISDGGWTEAFF
TRBD1 17 TRBJ2-5 TRBV7-9 many TGTGCCAGCAGCTTAGATGGGACAGAGTGGTACCAAGAGACCCAGTACTTC CASSLDGTEWYQETQYF
TRBD2 17 TRBJ2-3 TRBV28 few TGTGCCAGCAGTGAAAAAGGACTAGCGGGAGACACAGATACGCAGTATTTT CASSEKGLAGDTDTQYF
. 15 TRBJ1-3 TRBV6-1 few TGTGCCAGCAGGTCGGATCAGAGAGGTGGAAACACCATATATTTT CASRSDQRGGNTIYF
. 12 TRBJ1-2 TRBV5-1 . TGCGCCAGCAGCTTGGTAGGGAATGGCTACACCTTC CASSLVGNGYTF
. 13 TRBJ2-7 TRBV6-5 medium-sized TGTGCCAGCATACTCGAGGGAACCTACGAGCAGTACTTC CASILEGTYEQYF
TRBD2 14 TRBJ2-7 TRBV10-3 . TGTGCCATCGGGAGGGAAAGGGCTACCAACGAGCAGTACTTC CAIGRERATNEQYF
TRBD1 15 TRBJ1-4 TRBV25-1 many TGTGCCAGCAGTGACTCCGGGACAGGGGATGAAAAACTGTTTTTT CASSDSGTGDEKLFF